One sample yielded the 21 T cell receptor beta chains listed below, sequenced in a study of OX40 agonist ivuxolimab in advanced cancers. Profiling relied on immunoSEQ multiplex PCR, and the TCRdb table lists in-frame clones only, not all of them. This table holds about 79,000 clones, about 88% found once. This specimen consisted of CD4+ or CD8+ T cells sorted from blood, obtained in a trial of the OX40 agonist ivuxolimab. These receptors came from an adult with an advanced solid tumor such as melanoma, head and neck, liver or kidney cancer.

This clone was detected once. The chain recombines TRBV6-1 with TRBJ2-5; possibly TRBD2 for D (5 bases). The CDR3 runs 12 residues. V gave up 2 bases and J gave up 5 bases, with 6 bases separating them. Germline V gene lookup returns CDR1 MNHNS and CDR2 SASEGT. In nucleotides, the CDR3 is TGTGCCAGCAGTGAAAGGAGGGAGACCCAGTACTTC. It translates to CASSERRETQYF.

This rearrangement joins TRBV18 to TRBJ2-7; perhaps TRBD2 as D (6 bases). Trimming cost V 2 bases and J 7 bases, with 6 bases left between them. The germline gives CDR1 KGHSH, CDR2 LQKENI. The CDR3 is made up of 11 amino acids. CDR3 nucleotide sequence: TGTGCCAGCTCACCAGGGGGGGAGCAGTACTTC. This gives the protein CASSPGGEQYF.

The chain carries TRBV18 and TRBJ2-5, with 10 bases fitting TRBD2. The CDR3 is made up of 15 amino acids. J was trimmed by 2 bases and V by 4 bases; bases with no gene match: 4. The germline CDR1 and CDR2 sequences are KGHSH and LQKENI. CDR3 amino acids: CASSRAGGQQETQYF. CDR3 sequence (DNA): TGTGCCAGCTCACGAGCGGGAGGGCAGCAAGAGACCCAGTACTTC. Full variable domain (remainder filled in from reference TRBV18 and TRBJ2-5): NAGVMQNPRHLVRRRGQEARLRCSPMKGHSHVYWYRQLPEEGLKFMVYLQKENIIDESGMPKERFSAEFPKEGPSILRIQQVVRGDSAAYFCASSRAGGQQETQYFGPGTRLLVL.

This CDR3 is CASSYRPGQPQHF. DNA of the CDR3: TGTGCCAGCAGCTACAGGCCCGGACAGCCCCAGCATTTT. The V call is TRBV6-6, the J call TRBJ1-5, with D perhaps matching TRBD1 (5 bases). CDR3 length: 13 residues. Trimming stripped 6 bases from V and 7 bases from J, with 13 bases between. The germline V gene has CDR1 MNHNY and CDR2 SVGAGI (reference sequence).

The rearrangement links TRBV4-2 to TRBJ2-1; 9 nucleotides agree with TRBD2. This CDR3 contains 16 residues. Trimming cost V 4 bases and J 3 bases; bases outside gene matches: 7. CDR1 is LGHNA, CDR2 YNFKEQ, per germline. For the CDR3, the DNA is TGTGCCAGCAGCCTCGAGACTAGCGGCTACTACAATGAGCAGTTCTTC. This gives the protein CASSLETSGYYNEQFF.

The genes are TRBV5-5 and TRBJ1-4; D is ambiguous. There are 16 residues in the CDR3. V was shortened by 4 bases and J by 0 bases, with 13 bases between the two germline ends. The germline V gene has CDR1 SGHKS and CDR2 YYEKEE (reference sequence). CDR3 protein: CASSPTTAATNEKLFF. The DNA of the CDR3 is TGTGCCAGCAGCCCAACGACGGCGGCAACTAATGAAAAACTGTTTTTT.

The gene calls are TRBV7-9 and TRBJ1-2; tentatively, D is TRBD1 (5 bases). The germline CDR1 and CDR2 sequences are SEHNR and FQNEAQ (reference sequence). The CDR3 contains 15 residues. V was cut by 1 base and J by 4 bases, with 13 bases left in between. This CDR3 is CASSLESAGSYGYTF. CDR3 coding DNA: TGTGCCAGCAGCTTAGAGAGTGCAGGGAGCTATGGCTACACCTTC.

The V call is TRBV9, the J call TRBJ2-2; either TRBD1 or TRBD2 may fit D (5 bases each). Looked up from germline, CDR1 is SGDLS and CDR2 is YYNGEE. The CDR3 has 14 amino acids. Trimming left V 4 bases short and J 7 bases short, with 14 bases between. The CDR3 loop reads CASSPGPSDGELFF. CDR3 coding DNA: TGTGCCAGCAGCCCGGGACCGTCGGACGGGGAGCTGTTTTTT.

The rearrangement uses TRBV7-8 and TRBJ2-5; D remains ambiguous. The J call may be incorrect, as the DNA end agrees better with TRBJ2-7. The germline CDR1 and CDR2 sequences are SGHVS and FQNEAQ. This CDR3 has 15 amino acids. CDR3 bases: TGTGCCAGCAGCTTAGGATCACCCCCCAGCTACGAGCAGTACTTC. This encodes CASSLGSPPSYEQYF.

The J gene is TRBJ1-2, the V gene TRBV5-4; D is undetermined. CDR3 size: 15 residues. Trimming left V 0 bases short and J 4 bases short, with 13 bases between. Germline V gene data show CDR1 as SGHNT and CDR2 as YYREEE (reference sequence). The chain's CDR3 is CASSLDSGRFYGYTF. CDR3 bases: TGTGCCAGCAGCTTGGACAGTGGCCGCTTCTATGGCTACACCTTC.

The chain uses TRBV12-5 and TRBJ2-5; 9 bases line up with TRBD1. V was pared by 5 bases and J by 3 bases, with 4 bases of the junction left unmatched. The germline V gene has CDR1 LGHNT and CDR2 FRNRAP. The CDR3 extends over 14 amino acids. The CDR3 spells CASGPGDREETQYF. The CDR3 DNA reads as TGTGCTAGTGGTCCCGGGGACAGGGAAGAGACCCAGTACTTC.

Turning to this clone: In the same sample, other DNA sequences code for this CDR3. J is TRBJ1-1 and V is TRBV7-9; the match to TRBD1 covers 7 bases. Germline-derived CDR1 and CDR2 are SEHNR and FQNEAQ (reference sequence). The CDR3 has 14 amino acids. After removal of 2 bases from V and 3 bases from J, the junction contained 3 bases not matched to a gene. CDR3: CASSLFDRDTEAFF. As DNA, the CDR3 is TGTGCCAGCAGCTTATTCGACAGGGACACTGAAGCTTTCTTT.

The chain recombines TRBV9 with TRBJ2-1; 7 nucleotides match TRBD2. The V gene's germline CDR1 is SGDLS and CDR2 YYNGEE. The trim removed 4 bases at V and 8 bases at J, leaving 12 bases unmatched. CDR3 length: 15 residues. CDR3 protein: CASSPRTSLMDEQFF. The CDR3 DNA is TGTGCCAGCAGCCCAAGGACTAGTTTAATGGATGAGCAGTTCTTC.

The rearrangement uses TRBV7-3 and TRBJ2-1, with TRBD2 matching 12 bases. The CDR3 runs to 15 residues. Per the germline V gene, CDR1 is SGHTA and CDR2 is FQGTGA. The junction had 2 bases not matched to a gene; V was cut back by 2 bases and J by 6 bases. This CDR3 is CASSLELAGGNEQFF. The CDR3, as DNA: TGTGCCAGCAGCTTAGAACTAGCGGGAGGCAATGAGCAGTTCTTC.

There are a few counts of this clone. The chain carries TRBV9 and TRBJ2-5, with 9 nucleotides matching TRBD2. CDR1 and CDR2 from the germline V gene are SGDLS and YYNGEE. This CDR3 is 17 amino acids long. V was clipped by 4 bases and J by 5 bases; unmatched bases: 15. CDR3 nucleotides: TGTGCCAGCAGCCCGTCGGGTAGCGGGAGAGTAGGGGAGACCCAGTACTTC. Translating gives CASSPSGSGRVGETQYF.

The chain has TRBV5-1 and TRBJ2-7; the match to TRBD1 covers 8 bases. V was pared by 3 bases and J by 1 base, with 3 bases of the junction left unmatched. CDR1 and CDR2 (germline): SGHRS, YFSETQ. The CDR3 spans 14 residues. In DNA form, the CDR3 reads TGCGCCAGCAGCTCTGGGACAGGTTCCTACGAGCAGTACTTC. Translation: CASSSGTGSYEQYF.

The V call is TRBV5-1, the J call TRBJ2-1; 7 nucleotides agree with TRBD1. The CDR3 totals 14 residues. With 2 bases clipped from V and 7 bases from J, the junction kept 6 bases outside the gene matches. Germline V lookup: CDR1 SGHRS, CDR2 YFSETQ. CDR3 region: CASSFLGQINEQFF. The CDR3 region has the DNA TGCGCCAGCAGCTTCCTGGGACAGATAAATGAGCAGTTCTTC.

V gene TRBV5-1 combines with J gene TRBJ2-7, with 9 bases fitting TRBD2. After removal of 5 bases from V and 5 bases from J, the junction contained 20 bases not matched to a gene. CDR3 length: 18 amino acids. Germline V lookup: CDR1 SGHRS, CDR2 YFSETQ. The CDR3, as DNA: TGCGCCAGCAGTTACCACACTACTCCGGGACTAGCTAACCACGAGCAGTACTTC. This gives the protein CASSYHTTPGLANHEQYF.

In its sample, this clone was seen once. This chain joins TRBV15 and TRBJ2-2; 8 bases are a match to TRBD1. V trimming: 0 bases; J trimming: 5 bases; junction bases outside the gene matches: 8. The CDR3 has 17 amino acids. In germline, CDR1 is LNHNV, CDR2 YYDKDF (reference sequence). The CDR3 spells CATSRDPTGVGTGELFF. The CDR3 DNA sequence: TGTGCCACCAGCAGAGACCCGACAGGGGTTGGGACCGGGGAGCTGTTTTTT.

This clone was recorded once. The CDR3 spells CASSLRAGGPGSSYNEQFF. For the CDR3, the DNA is TGTGCCAGCAGCTTACGGGCGGGAGGGCCCGGAAGCTCCTACAATGAGCAGTTCTTC. The chain recombines TRBV7-6 with TRBJ2-1; 9 nucleotides match TRBD2. This CDR3 comprises 19 residues. J was trimmed by 0 bases and V by 2 bases; bases with no gene match: 11. Germline CDR1 and CDR2: SGHVS and FNYEAQ.

The chain links TRBV11-2 to TRBJ2-2, with 8 bases identical to TRBD1. With 6 bases clipped from V and 0 bases from J, the junction kept 6 bases outside the gene matches. The length of the CDR3 is 16 residues. Per the germline V gene, CDR1 is SGHAT and CDR2 is FQNNGV. DNA for the CDR3: TGTGCCAGCAGGGGACAGGTGCTGCCGAACACCGGGGAGCTGTTTTTT. This gives the protein CASRGQVLPNTGELFF. The full variable domain, completed using reference TRBV11-2 and TRBJ2-2, is EAGVAQSPRYKIIEKRQSVAFWCNPISGHATLYWYQQILGQGPKLLIQFQNNGVVDDSQLPKDRFSAERLKGVDSTLKIQPAKLEDSAVYLCASRGQVLPNTGELFFGEGSRLTVL.